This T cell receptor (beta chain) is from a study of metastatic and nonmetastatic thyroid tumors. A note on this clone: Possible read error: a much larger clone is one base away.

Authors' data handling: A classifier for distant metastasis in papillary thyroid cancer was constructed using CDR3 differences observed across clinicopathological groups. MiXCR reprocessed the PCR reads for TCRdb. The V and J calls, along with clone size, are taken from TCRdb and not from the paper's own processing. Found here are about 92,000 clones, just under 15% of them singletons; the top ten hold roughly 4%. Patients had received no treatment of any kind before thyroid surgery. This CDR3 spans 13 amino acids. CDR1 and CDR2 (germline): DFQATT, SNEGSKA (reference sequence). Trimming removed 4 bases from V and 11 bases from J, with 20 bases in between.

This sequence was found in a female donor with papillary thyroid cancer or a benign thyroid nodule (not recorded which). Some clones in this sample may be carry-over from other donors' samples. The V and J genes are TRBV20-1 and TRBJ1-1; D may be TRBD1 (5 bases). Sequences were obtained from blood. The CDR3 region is CSATDPKGGGAFF. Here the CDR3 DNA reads TGCAGTGCTACAGATCCAAAGGGTGGGGGGGCTTTCTTT.